This TCR beta chain was recorded in a study of cytomegalovirus exposure and HLA in healthy donors (dated 2017 in TCRdb). Turning to the overall study: An earlier analysis of around 600 of the donors reported about 290 Gb of sequence data and some 100 million unique TCR beta sequences from roughly 200 million T cells. An earlier analysis of approximately 500 of the donors applied high-throughput TCR beta sequencing to assess whether each TCR beta V gene segment acted as functional or pseudogenic. A separate validation cohort of roughly 130 different subjects was used in addition to the roughly 640-subject first cohort. Typing coverage differed by locus: A, B, C, DRB1 and DQB1 were typed in roughly 629-630 donors, DQA1 in 500 to 550, DPA1 in nearly 610, and DPB1 in approximately 450. The aim of the study was to test whether cataloging public T cell receptors could identify signatures of past pathogen exposure. An early release covering about 600 HLA-typed donors comprised roughly 300 gigabases of sequencing data and some 79 million unique TCR sequences. Alongside the repertoire data, information on donor age, sex, ethnicity and CMV serostatus was compiled. Among under 450 genotyped donors of the cohort, an average of around 240,000 unique TCR beta nucleotide sequences were sequenced per donor, around 20% of them non-productive. All discovery cohort repertoires had been generated using a single sequencing platform. To predict cytomegalovirus infection status, the study combined high-throughput TCR immunosequencing, statistical association of individual TCRs with disease status, and machine learning. The T cell repertoires of some 700 subjects were profiled by immunosequencing and related to cytomegalovirus serostatus. Five DR-DQ haplotypes were treated as single units for association and clustering because of strong linkage in the cohort. In a later analysis, previously published TCR beta repertoires from more than 500 donors were re-analyzed and high-resolution HLA genotyping was added so that TCR occurrence patterns could be studied. Genome-wide SNP genotypes for about 65% of the roughly 670 donors were used in a later genetic analysis, which treated that subset as a discovery cohort. Class I and class II HLA loci were covered by the typing at four-digit resolution. Rather than using new phenotypic data, the later analysis identified candidate immune exposures from TCR beta sequences and from how often those sequences occurred across donors. Among the roughly 400 genotyped donors, about 83% belonged to the genetic ancestry cluster associated with self-reported Caucasian donors. General findings and caveats noted by the study authors: A later analysis found that HLA-associated TCR beta chains were more clonally expanded and had lower generation probabilities than equally common non-associated chains. When HLA alleles, especially DR and DQ, strongly co-occurred, attributing TCR associations to individual alleles was difficult. Specific HLA alleles were associated with about 17,000 TCR beta sequences at a false discovery rate of 0.05 in a later analysis. It was suggested by the authors that the approach could potentially be generalized to other disease states and immunological phenotypes. A cluster of highly shared sequence variants was judged likely to represent a technical artifact of the sequencing pipeline. A later genetic analysis reported fewer N-insertions in productive TCRs among donors in an Asian-associated ancestry cluster than the roughly 670-donor mean. Because the 87-base-pair reads could not distinguish some IMGT-functional V segments, including TRBV6-2 and TRBV6-3, those segments were excluded. In a later analysis, most CMV-associated TCR beta chains were found to appear HLA-restricted, with HLA associations seemingly driven largely by CMV exposure. The cohort was sequenced for TCR beta chains only, and without alpha or paired-chain data the features that could be detected were limited. The classifier was reported to diagnose cytomegalovirus status with high specificity and sensitivity in both the original cohort and the validation cohort. In vitro tests confirmed that a few of the cytomegalovirus-associated TCR beta chains recognize cytomegalovirus antigens. Broadly in line with IMGT annotations, most TCR beta V segments showed up in productive rearrangements about 87% or about 30% of the time in an earlier analysis of approximately 640 of the donors. A further reported finding was that TCR beta sequences accurately predicted the HLA-A and HLA-B alleles for most subjects in the first cohort. In a later genetic analysis, a missense DCLRE1C variant was associated with V-gene and J-gene trimming of TCR beta chains, and the association was replicated in an independent cohort. Roughly uniform sequencing depth across donors was assumed in presence/absence analyses, although this assumption may not hold. The study listed 164 TCR beta chains as associated with cytomegalovirus. According to a later analysis, TCR association rates differed among HLA loci, with DRB1 alleles showing the most associated TCRs and HLA-C alleles showing the fewest. Because HLA typing was missing for some donors at each locus, association tests included only the typed subset. A later analysis reported that several top co-occurrence clusters appeared linked to parvovirus B19, influenza, CMV and Epstein-Barr virus. Most TCR sequences were seen in very few donors, while some public TCRs were found in many individuals. Because counts were too low, about 15 rarely observed V segments, including chromosome 9 orphons, were left out of the earlier analysis of 587 of the donors. Correlated functional status among segregating V segments might be attributable to linkage disequilibrium, but an unknown experimental factor could not be ruled out. For the cohort, immune exposure information was limited to CMV serostatus.

Libraries were built with the immunoSEQ multiplex PCR assay. For the multiplex PCR, a mixture combining 60 forward primers for TCR Vbeta segments and 13 reverse primers for TCR Jbeta segments was used. The CDR3 region of rearranged TCR beta genes was amplified from genomic DNA by a multiplex PCR assay. The Illumina HiSeq System was used to sequence the amplified TCR beta libraries as 87-base-pair reads. Per the original workflow: Across the 670 or so repertoires, a later analysis counted around 80 million unique TCR beta chains, some 11 million of which were shared by at least two donors. A nearest-neighbor algorithm error-corrected the raw reads and collapsed the reads into unique sequences, merging closely related sequences to remove PCR and sequencing errors. V, D and J gene segments were assigned by aligning CDR3 sequences to IMGT reference sequences. For a sequence to be retained, at least a six-nucleotide match to both a V gene segment and a J gene segment was required. Rearrangements were called productive when the CDR3 lacked stop codons and stayed in frame with V and J; all others were non-productive. CDR3 was defined by IMGT convention, running from the second conserved V-encoded cysteine to the conserved J-encoded phenylalanine. Sequences without an unambiguous match to a single V gene segment were excluded from the earlier analysis of a few hundred of the donors. In an earlier analysis of a few hundred of the donors, V segments were called functional above 56.7% productive rearrangements and were called segregating when the between-donor standard deviation exceeded 5%. A statistical classification framework was built for diagnosing cytomegalovirus status from the catalog of TCR beta chain sequences. V and J gene assignment, in a later analysis, came from comparing TCR nucleotide sequences with IMGT/GENE-DB human TR gene sequences. The TCRdist pipeline was used in a later analysis to assign CDR3 sequences and most-parsimonious VDJ recombination scenarios. In a later analysis, every TCR beta chain was defined by the combination of its CDR3 amino acid sequence and its V-gene family, and reads without a unique V-gene family were dropped. To address suspected cross-contamination and a sequencing artifact, a later analysis removed 592 highly shared, low-generation-probability nucleotide sequences. In a later analysis, a clonal expansion index for each public chain was calculated from normalized within-repertoire ranks of inferred template counts. In a later analysis, generation probabilities were computed with a VDJ recombination model fitted to out-of-frame rearrangements, and the resulting probabilities were checked against IGoR. Hypergeometric tests were used in a later analysis to score TCR-TCR, TCR-HLA and TCR-CMV co-occurrence, with a repertoire-size bias correction applied to the TCR pairs. In a later analysis, false discovery rates were estimated by permuting HLA or CMV assignments 20 times. A later analysis grouped co-occurring TCRs with DBSCAN, adding TCRdist sequence similarity when clustering within HLA-allele-positive subsets. For co-occurrence clustering, repertoires with fewer than 30,000 or more than 120,000 public chains were excluded, along with a handful of repertoires with anomalous nucleotide sharing. Entries here come from immuneACCESS through TCRdb and include only in-frame sequences with V and J called. Some clones fail to appear in such tables; in the studies checked, an unresolved V gene covers under half of the shortfall, and the cause of the remainder is unknown. V, J and clone size reflect that table, while D and trimming were determined from the DNA. The table held for this sample gives some 70,000 clones. Of the sample, 2.7% is held by the ten largest clones.

From its cysteine to its phenylalanine, the CDR3 spans 15 amino acids. CDR3 DNA is the only sequence kept; it has 45 bases, read in frame from the first base. The germline V gene (reference sequence) provides CDR1 SGHNT and CDR2 YYREEE. Unmatched junction bases come to 9, with V trimmed by 3 bases and J by 8 bases. Regarding this clone: Its antigen target is currently unknown.

The cohort comprised hundreds of healthy bone marrow donors. At the time of sampling, every cohort member was nominally healthy, though immune exposures that went unrecorded were likely present. The donor was CMV seronegative and was included in the group of around 320 seronegative cohort members. A peripheral blood sample was provided by each donor, and peripheral blood mononuclear cells were used for TCR beta sequencing. The Qiagen DNeasy Blood Extraction Kit was used to extract genomic DNA from the blood cell samples. The receptor's source is a man between 35 and 55 years old in good health and CMV-seronegative. The chain employs TRBV5-4 and TRBJ1-2; 11 middle bases align to TRBD1. Sequencing was carried out using PBMCs. The sequenced DNA: TGTGCCAGCAGCTGGACAGGGGGCAATCTGGGAGGCTACACCTTC. It is translated as CASSWTGGNLGGYTF. Joined to the reference TRBV5-4 and TRBJ1-2 proteins, this CDR3 gives the full variable domain: ETGVTQSPTHLIKTRGQQVTLRCSSQSGHNTVSWYQQALGQGPQFIFQYYREEENGRGNFPPRFSGLQFPNYSSELNVNALELDDSALYLCASSWTGGNLGGYTFGSGTRLTVV.